Listed below are T cell receptor beta chains from one sample, sequenced in a study of T cell changes during pregnancy in multiple sclerosis. Assay: immunoSEQ multiplex PCR; the TCRdb copy retains only in-frame clones and omits some. The table has tens of thousands of clones, approximately 90% seen once; the top ten hold roughly 0.6%. Sequences were derived from CD4+ T cells from peripheral blood mononuclear cells, sampled in the first trimester of pregnancy. Receptor source: a female donor with multiple sclerosis, enrolled in a pregnancy study. CDR3s include the opening cysteine and the closing phenylalanine or tryptophan. A D gene is named only where the DNA matches it firmly. Clone size is given for some rows only: seen once, a few or many times, or a class if the clone is expanded.

>TRBJ2-7|NA|TRBD1|TRBV7-2
TGTGCCAGCAGCACAGACAGGGGAGGCTACGAGCAGTACTTC
CASSTDRGGYEQYF
>TRBJ2-2|NA|NA|TRBV7-6
TGTGCCAGCAGCGCCGTTGGGCCGGGGACCGGGGAGCTGTTTTTT
CASSAVGPGTGELFF
>TRBJ1-1|NA|TRBD1|TRBV4-1
TGCGCCAGCAGCCACAAACAGGGGGTGAACACTGAAGCTTTCTTT
CASSHKQGVNTEAFF
>TRBJ2-1|NA|TRBD1|TRBV5-1
TGCGCCAGCAGCTTGGAGCAGGGGGCGGGTAATGAGCAGTTCTTC
CASSLEQGAGNEQFF
>TRBJ2-5|NA|NA|TRBV27
TGTGCCAGCTATTCCCGGGAGAGAGAGACCCAGTACTTC
CASYSRERETQYF
>TRBJ1-1|NA|NA|TRBV15
TGTGCCACCAGCAGGCTGGACATGAACACTGAAGCTTTCTTT
CATSRLDMNTEAFF
>TRBJ2-3|NA|TRBD1|TRBV7-2
TGTGCCAGCAGCTTGTTCCAGGGGGATTATACGCAGTATTTT
CASSLFQGDYTQYF
>TRBJ1-2|NA|NA|TRBV4-1
TGCGCCAGCAGCCAAGTACGGGGGGACGGCGCTTCGAATGGCTACACCTTC
CASSQVRGDGASNGYTF
>TRBJ1-5|few|NA|TRBV19
TGTGCCAGTAACCCGACAAATCAGCCCCAGCATTTT
CASNPTNQPQHF
>TRBJ1-5|NA|NA|TRBV19
TGTGCCAGTAGTATAGATCACCAGGGCATCTATCAGCCCCAGCATTTT
CASSIDHQGIYQPQHF
>TRBJ1-1|NA|NA|TRBV5-6
TGTGCCAGCAGCCTGCTTAGTGAAGCTTTCTTT
CASSLLSEAFF
>TRBJ1-2|NA|TRBD1|TRBV10-3
TGTGCCATCGCTCCCGGGACAGGACTTGGGAGCTATGGCTACACCTTC
CAIAPGTGLGSYGYTF
>TRBJ2-7|NA|TRBD2|TRBV28
TGTGCCAGCAGTATTGGGACTAGCGGGTTCGAGCAGTACTTC
CASSIGTSGFEQYF
>TRBJ2-2|NA|TRBD1|TRBV28
TGTGCCAGCAGTAGGGACAGGGCTTTCACCGGGGAGCTGTTTTTT
CASSRDRAFTGELFF
>TRBJ2-1|once|NA|TRBV10-2
TGCGCCAGCTCACTGCTTTATAGATCTGGCGGCAATGAGCAGTTCTTC
CASSLLYRSGGNEQFF
>TRBJ1-2|once|NA|TRBV18
TGTGCCAGCTCACCCTCTGACAGCTCTAACTATGGCTACACCTTC
CASSPSDSSNYGYTF
>TRBJ2-1|NA|NA|TRBV10-3
TGTGCCATCAGTGGTCGGGGTGAGCAGTTCTTC
CAISGRGEQFF
>TRBJ1-1|NA|NA|TRBV5-1
TGCGCCAGCAGCGGAGGACTTTCGAACACTGAAGCTTTCTTT
CASSGGLSNTEAFF
>TRBJ2-1|NA|NA|TRBV4-1
TGCGCCAGCAGCCAAGAGGGGCTTAGACTGTTCTTC
CASSQEGLRLFF
>TRBJ2-7|NA|TRBD2|TRBV6-1
TGTGCCAGCAGCGCCGGGACTAGCGGGAGCCTGCAGTACTTC
CASSAGTSGSLQYF